This TCR beta chain was obtained from a study of glioma-infiltrating T cells after dendritic cell vaccination. The overall study: Dendritic cell vaccination trial patients had either newly diagnosed or recurrent glioblastoma.

Whole-study findings and limits: Higher pretreatment TIL content predicted longer progression-free time and survival.

The primer mix had 60 V beta and 13 J beta primers. The data were produced by immunoSEQ multiplex PCR, yet TCRdb's version contains in-frame clones alone and is incomplete. The sample contains roughly 90,000 clones, 85% to 90% of which appear only once. The table lists this clone with a count of one. Its antigen is not known. After removal of 6 bases from V and 0 bases from J, the junction contained 2 bases not matched to a gene. CDR3 size: 14 residues. Looked up from germline, CDR1 is MNHEY and CDR2 is SVGAGI. The rearrangement links TRBV6-5 to TRBJ1-1; TRBD1 aligns across 9 bases. The source is a human donor with glioblastoma. The starting material was blood, obtained before dendritic cell vaccination. The CDR3 nucleotides read TGTGCCAGCAGGACAGGGGGAATGAACACTGAAGCTTTCTTT. Protein sequence: CASRTGGMNTEAFF.